These 24 T cell receptor beta chains were sequenced from one sample in a study of shared clonotypes between healthy human individuals. Data came from immunoSEQ multiplex PCR; TCRdb stores just in-frame clones and leaves some out. The sample includes millions of clones, about 95% seen only once; the top ten take 1.1%. Terminally differentiated effector memory CD45RA+ cells were left out of the naive CD8 fraction, which was CD45RO-negative and positively selected for CCR7. Sequenced sample: naive CD8+ T cells sorted from blood. The receptor set was obtained from a young man in good health.

V is TRBV27 and J is TRBJ2-7; 8 nucleotides line up with TRBD1. V dropped 4 bases and J dropped 5; count of bases not matched to a gene: 10. The CDR3 sequence is 15 residues long. The germline V gene encodes CDR1 MNHEY and CDR2 SMNVEV (reference sequence). In nucleotides, the CDR3 is TGTGCCAGCAGTTCCTTAGGACAGGGAGTCCACGAGCAGTACTTC. This sequence encodes CASSSLGQGVHEQYF.

This sequence joins TRBV4-1 and TRBJ2-5; TRBD1 is a possible D gene (5 bases). The assigned J gene may be wrong: the sequence end matches TRBJ2-7 better. In germline, CDR1 is MGHRA, CDR2 YSYEKL. This CDR3 region has 13 residues. This CDR3 reads CASSQAGPYEQYF. Written as DNA, the CDR3 is TGCGCCAGCAGCCAGGCAGGGCCGTACGAGCAGTACTTC.

In its sample, this clone was seen a few times. This sequence joins TRBV5-1 and TRBJ2-5; D is perhaps TRBD2 (5 bases). Deletions cut 0 bases from V and 9 bases from J, with 21 bases between. CDR1 is SGHRS and CDR2 is YFSETQ in the germline V gene. The CDR3 spans 16 residues. As DNA, the CDR3 is TGCGCCAGCAGCTTGGAACCGGGGATCCCACAAGTGGCCCAGTACTTC. Protein sequence: CASSLEPGIPQVAQYF.

This rearrangement joins TRBV9 to TRBJ2-3; no clear D. CDR1 SGDLS and CDR2 YYNGEE come from the germline V gene. The CDR3 runs to 14 residues. The V and J ends lost 4 bases and 2 bases respectively, with 11 bases between them. In DNA form, the CDR3 reads TGTGCCAGCAGCCCTAGGAAGGCCACAGATACGCAGTATTTT. It encodes CASSPRKATDTQYF.

The rearrangement uses TRBV4-1 and TRBJ1-5; D is possibly TRBD1 (6 bases). The CDR3 has 13 amino acids. The ends were cut back, 0 bases at V and 14 bases at J, with 14 bases in the middle. Looked up from germline, CDR1 is MGHRA and CDR2 is YSYEKL. The CDR3 sequence is CASSQDLEQGKHF. Here the CDR3 DNA reads TGCGCCAGCAGCCAAGATTTGGAGCAGGGGAAGCATTTT.

CDR3 residues: CASSISYSYEQYF. CDR3 sequence (DNA): TGTGCCAGTAGTATATCCTATTCCTACGAGCAGTACTTC. V and J are TRBV19 and TRBJ2-7; no reliable D call. Trimming shortened V by 2 bases and J by 1 base, and 6 bases separated the two germline ends. The CDR3 has 13 amino acids. Germline CDR1 and CDR2: LNHDA and SQIVND (reference sequence).

J is TRBJ2-2 and V is TRBV2; 9 bases fit TRBD1. V lost 6 bases to trimming and J lost 5 bases; unmatched junction nucleotides: 7. Germline V lookup: CDR1 SNHLY, CDR2 FYNNEI. CDR3 length: 15 residues. Here the CDR3 DNA reads TGTGCCAGCAGCTGGGGACAGGGCGGGACCGGGGAGCTGTTTTTT. It yields the protein CASSWGQGGTGELFF.

As to this clone: The sample contains more than one DNA sequence encoding this CDR3. J is TRBJ2-7 and V is TRBV7-9, with TRBD1 matching 8 bases. V trimming: 3 bases; J trimming: 5 bases; junction bases outside the gene matches: 3. This CDR3 is 13 amino acids long. The germline CDR1 and CDR2 sequences are SEHNR and FQNEAQ (reference sequence). The CDR3 protein is CASSLTTGDEQYF. The CDR3 DNA reads TGTGCCAGCAGCTTGACGACAGGGGACGAGCAGTACTTC.

The V gene is TRBV27, the J gene TRBJ2-7, with a tentative D call TRBD1 (5 bases). From germline, CDR1 is MNHEY and CDR2 SMNVEV (reference sequence). This CDR3 has 15 amino acids. V was shortened by 0 bases and J by 2 bases, with 11 bases between the two germline ends. CDR3 protein: CASSLSLGAPYEQYF. DNA for the CDR3: TGTGCCAGCAGTTTATCTTTAGGGGCACCCTACGAGCAGTACTTC.

The rearrangement joins TRBV9 to TRBJ1-4; D gene unclear. With 4 bases removed from V and 0 bases from J, the gap between germline ends came to 10 bases. The germline V gene has CDR1 SGDLS and CDR2 YYNGEE. CDR3 length: 15 amino acids. DNA of the CDR3: TGTGCCAGCAGCTTTAGAGGGACAACTAATGAAAAACTGTTTTTT. As protein: CASSFRGTTNEKLFF.

This rearrangement joins TRBV7-9 to TRBJ2-1, with 9 bases that match TRBD1. V gave up 5 bases and J gave up 6 bases; unmatched junction bases: 14. The CDR3 spans 17 residues. Germline CDR1 is SEHNR and CDR2 is FQNEAQ (reference sequence). The CDR3 coding sequence is TGTGCCAGCAGCCCGGGGGGCGGGACAGGGAATATCAATGAGCAGTTCTTC. Encoded protein: CASSPGGGTGNINEQFF.

The chain has TRBV6-1 and TRBJ2-1; D unclear. The CDR3 sequence is 14 residues long. The V end lost 2 bases, the J end lost 4 bases, and 9 bases lay between the germline ends. From germline, CDR1 is MNHNS and CDR2 SASEGT. CDR3 loop: CASSEWTEYNEQFF. DNA for the CDR3: TGTGCCAGCAGTGAATGGACGGAATACAATGAGCAGTTCTTC.

The chain has TRBV6-5 and TRBJ2-7, with D hard to call. Germline V gene data show CDR1 as MNHEY and CDR2 as SVGAGI. The CDR3 is 14 amino acids. Trimming removed 0 bases at V and 6 bases at J, with 12 bases between. The CDR3 sequence is CASSYSGGTSEQYF. DNA for the CDR3: TGTGCCAGCAGTTACTCGGGTGGAACCTCCGAGCAGTACTTC.

The chain combines TRBV5-1 with TRBJ1-2; no reliable D call. Trimming stripped 0 bases from V and 13 bases from J, with 10 bases between. From germline, CDR1 is SGHRS and CDR2 YFSETQ. The CDR3 extends over 11 amino acids. The CDR3 DNA is TGCGCCAGCAGCTTGGATGGGGTTCTCACCTTC. Translating it yields CASSLDGVLTF.

This chain connects TRBV25-1 to TRBJ1-1, with TRBD1 matching over 10 bases. The V and J ends lost 7 bases and 5 bases, in that order; junction bases with no gene match: 16. The CDR3 consists of 17 residues. CDR1 and CDR2 from the germline V gene are MGHDK and SYGVNS. The CDR3 DNA reads TGTGCCAGCAATCCGGGACAGGGGAAGGGGATAGGGACTGAAGCTTTCTTT. Translated, it gives CASNPGQGKGIGTEAFF.

As concerns this clone: The sample has other DNA sequences that encode this CDR3 too. The chain uses TRBV29-1 and TRBJ1-1; D gene unclear. V lost 3 bases, J lost 0 bases, and 8 bases lay in between. CDR3 length equals 13 residues. Germline-derived CDR1 and CDR2 are SQVTM and ANQGSEA. The CDR3 region is CSVEEGMNTEAFF. CDR3 nucleotide sequence: TGCAGCGTTGAGGAGGGAATGAACACTGAAGCTTTCTTT. The complete variable domain, with remaining parts taken from reference TRBV29-1 and TRBJ1-1, reads SAVISQKPSRDICQRGTSLTIQCQVDSQVTMMFWYRQQPGQSLTLIATANQGSEATYESGFVIDKFPISRPNLTFSTLTVSNMSPEDSSIYLCSVEEGMNTEAFFGQGTRLTVV.

Concerning this clone itself: The sample carries other DNA sequences with the same CDR3. The genes are TRBV7-9 and TRBJ1-1, with D perhaps matching TRBD1 (5 bases). Looked up from germline, CDR1 is SEHNR and CDR2 is FQNEAQ (reference sequence). CDR3 length: 13 residues. Trimming shortened V by 5 bases and J by 3 bases, and 10 bases separated the two germline ends. CDR3 sequence reads: CASSPAGDTEAFF. CDR3 DNA sequence: TGTGCCAGCAGCCCTGCGGGGGACACTGAAGCTTTCTTT.

This clone appeared a single time. V and J are TRBV7-9 and TRBJ2-1, with a tentative D call TRBD2 (6 bases). Germline CDR1 and CDR2: SEHNR and FQNEAQ (reference sequence). V lost 4 bases and J 4 bases, leaving 11 bases between the germline ends. This CDR3 is built from 14 residues. The CDR3 is CASSSSEGYNEQFF. Here the CDR3 DNA reads TGTGCCAGCAGCTCTAGCGAGGGATACAATGAGCAGTTCTTC.

V is TRBV7-8 and J is TRBJ2-5; 12 bases match TRBD2. From germline, CDR1 is SGHVS and CDR2 FQNEAQ. The junction had 3 bases not matched to a gene; V was cut back by 8 bases and J by 5 bases. CDR3 length: 13 residues. For the CDR3, the DNA is TGTGCCAGCCTGACTAGCGGGAGTGAGACCCAGTACTTC. Protein sequence: CASLTSGSETQYF.

The chain combines TRBV30 with TRBJ1-5; 7 nucleotides line up with TRBD1. V shed 1 base, J shed 7 bases, and the junction held 10 bases outside the gene matches. There are 15 residues in the CDR3. Per the germline V gene, CDR1 is GTSNPN and CDR2 is SVGIG (reference sequence). The CDR3 region is CAWSGPTGIRQPQHF. CDR3 sequence (DNA): TGTGCCTGGAGTGGCCCGACAGGGATAAGGCAGCCCCAGCATTTT.

The chain employs TRBV13 and TRBJ2-7; perhaps TRBD2 as D (6 bases). This CDR3 contains 13 residues. Germline CDR1 is PRHDT and CDR2 is FYEKMQ (reference sequence). Trimming removed 5 bases from V and 5 bases from J, with 13 bases in between. The CDR3 region has the DNA TGTGCCAGCAGCGGGGACTCGGTTGACGAGCAGTACTTC. Protein product: CASSGDSVDEQYF.

V and J are TRBV30 and TRBJ1-4, with TRBD1 matching 11 bases. This CDR3 region has 17 residues. The germline V gene encodes CDR1 GTSNPN and CDR2 SVGIG (reference sequence). The J segment lost 0 bases and the V segment lost 1 base, leaving 4 bases of the junction unmatched. CDR3: CAWSAPGQGATNEKLFF. In DNA form, the CDR3 reads TGTGCCTGGAGTGCCCCGGGACAGGGGGCAACTAATGAAAAACTGTTTTTT.

The rearrangement links TRBV10-2 to TRBJ2-1, with TRBD1 matching 12 bases. V lost 2 bases, J lost 8 bases, and 7 bases stayed unmatched. This CDR3 is 16 amino acids long. Germline CDR1 WSHSY, CDR2 SAAADI. CDR3 region: CASSEHPGQGAYEQFF. CDR3 nucleotides: TGCGCCAGCAGTGAGCATCCGGGACAGGGGGCTTATGAGCAGTTCTTC.

The sample holds a few counts of this clone. CDR3 nucleotide sequence: TGTGCCAGCAGTGAACGGGGGCTGACTGAAGCTTTCTTT. It translates to CASSERGLTEAFF. The chain uses TRBV6-1 and TRBJ1-1; TRBD1 is a possible D gene (6 bases). Germline loops: CDR1 MNHNS, CDR2 SASEGT. Trimming shortened V by 2 bases and J by 5 bases, and 9 bases separated the two germline ends. The CDR3 contains 13 residues.